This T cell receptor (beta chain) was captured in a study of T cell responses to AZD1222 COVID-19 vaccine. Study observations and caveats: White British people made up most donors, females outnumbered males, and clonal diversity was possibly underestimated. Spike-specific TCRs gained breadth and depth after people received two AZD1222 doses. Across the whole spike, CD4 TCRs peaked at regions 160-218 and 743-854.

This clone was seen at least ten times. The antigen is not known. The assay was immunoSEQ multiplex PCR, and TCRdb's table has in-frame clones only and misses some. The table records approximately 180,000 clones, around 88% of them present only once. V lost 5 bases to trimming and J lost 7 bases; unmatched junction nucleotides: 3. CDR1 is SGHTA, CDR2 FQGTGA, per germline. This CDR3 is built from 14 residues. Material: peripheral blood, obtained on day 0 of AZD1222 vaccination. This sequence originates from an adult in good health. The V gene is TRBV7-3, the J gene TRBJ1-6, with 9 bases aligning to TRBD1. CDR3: CASSLDRGNSPLHF. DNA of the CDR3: TGTGCCAGCAGCCTCGACAGGGGGAATTCACCCCTCCACTTT.